Only one count was recorded for the clone carrying this T cell receptor beta chain. Antigen specificity is unknown. Clones were sequenced by immunoSEQ multiplex PCR, and TCRdb holds only the in-frame ones, with some missing. Among roughly 100,000 clones listed, about 87% were seen once. The sample comes from a study of cytomegalovirus exposure and HLA in healthy donors. Study-level results: The CMV antigen specificity of a few CMV-associated chains was confirmed through in vitro analysis. The study recorded 150 to 200 TCR beta chains that were cytomegalovirus-associated.

V lost 1 base, J lost 2 bases, and 4 bases stayed unmatched. Germline V gene lookup returns CDR1 MNHNS and CDR2 SASEGT. This CDR3 has 15 amino acids. The source is a woman under 30 in good health and CMV-seropositive. The chain combines TRBV6-1 with TRBJ1-1, with TRBD1 matching over 7 bases. Material for sequencing was PBMCs. CDR3 nucleotides: TGTGCCAGCAGTGAAGTAGGGACAGAAAACACTGAAGCTTTCTTT. It codes for CASSEVGTENTEAFF.